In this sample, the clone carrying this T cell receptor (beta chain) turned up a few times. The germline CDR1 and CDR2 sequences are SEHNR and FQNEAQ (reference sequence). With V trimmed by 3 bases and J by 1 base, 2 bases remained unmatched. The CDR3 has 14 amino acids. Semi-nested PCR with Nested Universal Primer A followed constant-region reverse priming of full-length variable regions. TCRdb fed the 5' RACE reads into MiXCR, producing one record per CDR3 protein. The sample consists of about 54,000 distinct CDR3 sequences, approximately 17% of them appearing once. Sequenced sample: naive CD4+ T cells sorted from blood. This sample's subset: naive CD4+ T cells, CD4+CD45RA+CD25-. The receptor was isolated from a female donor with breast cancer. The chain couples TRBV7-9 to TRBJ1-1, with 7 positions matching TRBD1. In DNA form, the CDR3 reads TGTGCCAGCAGCTTGACAGGGACGAACACTGAAGCTTTCTTT. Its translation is CASSLTGTNTEAFF.